By sample fraction, the clone carrying this T cell receptor (beta chain) is medium-sized (0.01 to 0.1%). Its matching antigen is unknown. Study observations and caveats: Naive CD4+ cells shared 10% to 15% of tumor Treg sequences. Tumor memory CD4+ T cell TCR gene usage clustered with blood and lymph node memory CD4+ cells and lymph node naive CD4+ cells. Greatest tumor Treg TCR overlap was with tumor naive CD4+ cells.

The sorted Tregs were CD4+CD25+CD127-/low cells. Amplification of TRBV12-4/TRBJ1-2 clonotypes used adaptor-ligated barcode primers. TCRdb processed the multiplex PCR reads anew with MiXCR; each CDR3 protein has one entry. This sample carries thousands of distinct CDR3 sequences, over 1% of them seen once, and the ten largest clones take 15%. The CDR3 length is 13 residues. The V gene lost 3 bases and the J gene lost 4 bases, with 9 bases spanning the gap. The clonotype comes from a female donor with breast cancer. Sample: tumor-infiltrating Tregs sorted from the breast tumor. V is TRBV12-3 or TRBV12-4 and J is TRBJ1-2; a possible D gene is TRBD1 (5 bases). Here the CDR3 DNA reads TGTGCCAGCAGTTTCCACAGGTCCTATGGCTACACCTTC. Residues: CASSFHRSYGYTF.